This TCR beta chain was sequenced for a study of cytomegalovirus exposure and HLA in healthy donors. The PCR used 60 Vbeta and 13 Jbeta primers. Profiled with immunoSEQ multiplex PCR; TCRdb holds only in-frame clones, not every one. The table includes approximately 140,000 clones, around two thirds detected once. Turning to this clone: Its antigen is as yet unknown.

Germline-derived CDR1 and CDR2 are SGHVS and FNYEAQ. Trimming cost V 1 base and J 9 bases, with 13 bases left between them. The CDR3 sequence is 14 residues long. Points from the study as a whole: Later work found most CMV-associated TCR beta chains apparently HLA-restricted.

The receptor was isolated from a woman younger than 30 in good health and CMV-seronegative. The J gene is TRBJ1-5, the V gene TRBV7-6; D gene unclear. Source material: PBMCs. The CDR3 loop reads CASSLEPRTMPQHF. The CDR3 DNA is TGTGCCAGCAGCTTAGAACCCAGGACTATGCCCCAGCATTTT.